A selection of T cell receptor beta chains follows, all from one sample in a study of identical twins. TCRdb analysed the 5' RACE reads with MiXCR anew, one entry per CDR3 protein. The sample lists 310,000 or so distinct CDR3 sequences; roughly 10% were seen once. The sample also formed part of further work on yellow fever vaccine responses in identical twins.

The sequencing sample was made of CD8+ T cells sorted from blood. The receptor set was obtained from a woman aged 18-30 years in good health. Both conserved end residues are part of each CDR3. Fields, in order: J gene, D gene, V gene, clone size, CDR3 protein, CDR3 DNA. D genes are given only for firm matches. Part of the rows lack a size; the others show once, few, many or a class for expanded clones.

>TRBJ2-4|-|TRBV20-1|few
CSASWEAKNIQYF
TGCAGTGCTAGCTGGGAGGCCAAAAACATTCAGTACTTC
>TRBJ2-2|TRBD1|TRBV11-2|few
CASSLAGDRGRTGELFF
TGTGCCAGCAGCTTAGCCGGGGACAGGGGGCGCACCGGGGAGCTGTTTTTT
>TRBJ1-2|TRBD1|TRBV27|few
CASSLSQGGGTNYGYTF
TGTGCCAGCAGTTTATCACAGGGAGGGGGCACTAACTATGGCTACACCTTC
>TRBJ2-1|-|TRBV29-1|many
CSGWRLNNEQFF
TGCAGCGGATGGAGACTTAACAATGAGCAGTTCTTC
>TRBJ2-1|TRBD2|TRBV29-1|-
CSLAGGPYNEQFF
TGCAGTCTAGCGGGGGGGCCTTACAATGAGCAGTTCTTC
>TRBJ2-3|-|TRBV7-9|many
CASSREDPSTDTQYF
TGTGCCAGCAGCCGAGAGGACCCGAGCACAGATACGCAGTATTTT
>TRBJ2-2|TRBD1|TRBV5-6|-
CASSLAGQGSGELFF
TGTGCCAGCAGCTTGGCGGGACAGGGGTCCGGGGAGCTGTTTTTT
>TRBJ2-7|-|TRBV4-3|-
CASSQDSGGVYEQYF
TGCGCCAGCAGCCAAGATTCCGGCGGGGTCTACGAGCAGTACTTC
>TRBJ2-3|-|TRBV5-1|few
CASSLVVGVTDTQYF
TGCGCCAGCAGCTTGGTAGTGGGGGTCACAGATACGCAGTATTTT
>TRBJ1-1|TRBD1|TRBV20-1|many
CSASLQGAGTEAFF
TGCAGTGCTAGCCTTCAGGGGGCTGGCACTGAAGCTTTCTTT
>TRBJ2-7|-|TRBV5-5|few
CASSLAGGIVYEQYF
TGTGCCAGCAGCTTGGCCGGCGGGATTGTCTACGAGCAGTACTTC
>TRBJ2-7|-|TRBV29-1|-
CSVDRGGEQYF
TGCAGCGTTGACAGGGGAGGCGAGCAGTACTTC
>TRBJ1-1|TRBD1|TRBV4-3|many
CASSQDGPTGFDEAFF
TGCGCCAGCAGCCAAGACGGGCCGACAGGGTTCGATGAAGCTTTCTTT
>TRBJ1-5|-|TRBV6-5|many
CASSYSRGDQPQHF
TGTGCCAGCAGTTACTCCAGGGGCGACCAGCCCCAGCATTTT
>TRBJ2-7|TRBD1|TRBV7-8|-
CASRGTGVYEQYF
TGTGCCAGCAGGGGGACAGGGGTTTACGAGCAGTACTTC
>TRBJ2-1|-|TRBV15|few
CAHVPRKVYNEQFF
TGTGCCCACGTTCCTAGAAAGGTCTACAATGAGCAGTTCTTC
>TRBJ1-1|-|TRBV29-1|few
CSVLGENTEAFF
TGCAGCGTTCTGGGAGAGAACACTGAAGCTTTCTTT
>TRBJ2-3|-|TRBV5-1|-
CASRDSTDTQYF
TGCGCCAGCAGGGACAGCACAGATACGCAGTATTTT
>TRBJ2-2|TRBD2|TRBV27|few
CASSLRFEREGRSTGELFF
TGTGCCAGCAGTTTACGGTTCGAGCGGGAGGGCCGGAGCACCGGGGAGCTGTTTTTT
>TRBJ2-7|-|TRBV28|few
CASSLSGSRYEQYF
TGTGCCAGCAGTTTATCGGGGTCCCGCTACGAGCAGTACTTC
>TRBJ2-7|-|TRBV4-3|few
CASSPDNGFGEQYF
TGCGCCAGCAGTCCTGACAATGGGTTCGGCGAGCAGTACTTC
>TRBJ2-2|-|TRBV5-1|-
CASNLVQNTNTGELFF
TGCGCCAGCAACTTAGTCCAAAACACGAACACCGGGGAGCTGTTTTTT
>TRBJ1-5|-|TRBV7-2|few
CASSLWGLNQPQHF
TGTGCCAGCAGCTTATGGGGTTTAAATCAGCCCCAGCATTTT
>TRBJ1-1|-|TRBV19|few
CASSRNRAQNTEAFF
TGTGCCAGTAGTCGTAACAGGGCCCAGAACACTGAAGCTTTCTTT
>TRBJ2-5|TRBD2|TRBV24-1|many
CATSDHATGLAVETQYF
TGTGCCACCAGTGACCACGCGACGGGACTAGCGGTGGAGACCCAGTACTTC
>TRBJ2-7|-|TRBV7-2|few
CASSLASGYSYEQYF
TGTGCCAGCAGCTTAGCTTCGGGCTACTCCTACGAGCAGTACTTC
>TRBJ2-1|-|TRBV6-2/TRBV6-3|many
CASPPTGDGGIYNEQFF
TGTGCCAGCCCCCCCACGGGCGACGGAGGAATATACAATGAGCAGTTCTTC
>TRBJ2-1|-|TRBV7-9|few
CASSDTSSSNNEQFF
TGTGCCAGCAGCGATACTAGTTCTTCCAACAATGAGCAGTTCTTC
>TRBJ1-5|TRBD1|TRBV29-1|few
CSVLDRENQPQHF
TGCAGCGTCCTAGACAGGGAGAATCAGCCCCAGCATTTT
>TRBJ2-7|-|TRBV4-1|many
CASSQDRQIYEQYF
TGCGCCAGCAGCCAAGACCGACAGATCTACGAGCAGTACTTC
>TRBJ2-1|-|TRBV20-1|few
CSARGESSYNEQFF
TGCAGTGCTAGAGGGGAGAGCTCCTACAATGAGCAGTTCTTC
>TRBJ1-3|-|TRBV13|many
CASSPGTSSGNTIYF
TGTGCCAGCAGCCCCGGGACAAGCTCTGGAAACACCATATATTTT
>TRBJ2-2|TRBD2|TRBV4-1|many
CASSLTLPTSGLNTGELFF
TGCGCCAGCAGCCTTACCCTTCCCACTAGCGGGCTTAACACCGGGGAGCTGTTTTTT
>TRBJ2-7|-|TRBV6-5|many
CASSLQPIPSYEQYF
TGTGCCAGCAGTTTACAACCGATCCCCTCCTACGAGCAGTACTTC
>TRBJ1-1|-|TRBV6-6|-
CASGGEDFEAFF
TGTGCCAGCGGAGGGGAGGATTTTGAAGCTTTCTTT
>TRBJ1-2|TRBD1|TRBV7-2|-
CASTVPTGYGYGYTF
TGTGCCAGCACCGTCCCGACAGGGTATGGCTATGGCTACACCTTC
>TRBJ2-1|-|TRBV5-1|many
CASSLALLSEQFF
TGCGCCAGCAGCTTGGCACTATTGAGCGAGCAGTTCTTC
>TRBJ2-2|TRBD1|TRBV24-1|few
CATSDQDRDPGELFF
TGTGCCACCAGTGACCAGGACAGGGACCCCGGGGAGCTGTTTTTT
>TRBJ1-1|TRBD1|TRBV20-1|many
CSGPQGATEAFF
TGCAGTGGCCCACAGGGGGCCACTGAAGCTTTCTTT
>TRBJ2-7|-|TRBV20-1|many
CSAREEGGYEQYF
TGCAGTGCTAGAGAGGAGGGCGGATACGAGCAGTACTTC
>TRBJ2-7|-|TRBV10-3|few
CAISGEQDTTAYEQYF
TGTGCCATCAGTGGAGAACAGGATACCACGGCCTACGAGCAGTACTTC